The clone carrying this TCR beta chain was counted many times. The sample belongs to a study of T-cell reconstitution after alpha-beta-depleted transplantation in children. A library of TCRbeta sequences, prepared with unique molecular identifiers, was generated. TCRdb reprocessed the PCR reads with MiXCR, giving one entry per CDR3 protein. The data hold around 600,000 distinct CDR3 sequences, with roughly 17% observed a single time. The receptor comes from a human donor who donated a stem cell graft to a child with acute myeloid leukemia. Sequencing was performed on PBMCs from the stem cell graft donor, taken from the stem cell graft.

CDR3 DNA: TGCACCCTTAGCGGGGGGCCTCGGGAGACCCAGTACTTC. Translating gives CTLSGGPRETQYF. The chain employs TRBV29-1 and TRBJ2-5; TRBD2 matches at 10 bases. This CDR3 region has 13 residues. CDR1 and CDR2 (germline): SQVTM, ANQGSEA.